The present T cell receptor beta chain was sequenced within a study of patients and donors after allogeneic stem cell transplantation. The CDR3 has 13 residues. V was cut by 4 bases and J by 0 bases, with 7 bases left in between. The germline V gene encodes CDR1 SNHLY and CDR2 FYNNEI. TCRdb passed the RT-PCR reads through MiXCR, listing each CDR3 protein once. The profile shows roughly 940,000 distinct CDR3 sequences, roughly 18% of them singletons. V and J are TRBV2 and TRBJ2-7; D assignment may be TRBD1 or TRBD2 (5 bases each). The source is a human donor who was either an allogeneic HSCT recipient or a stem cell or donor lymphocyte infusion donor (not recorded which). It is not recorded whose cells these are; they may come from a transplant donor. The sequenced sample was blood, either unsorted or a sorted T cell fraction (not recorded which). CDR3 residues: CASSGGISYEQYF. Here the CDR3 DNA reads TGTGCCAGCAGTGGGGGGATCTCCTACGAGCAGTACTTC.